The sequence of this TCR beta chain was determined in a study of CD8 T cells in ankylosing spondylitis. Points on this clonotype: Its antigen remains unidentified.

The study's findings and limits: For ankylosing spondylitis blood, a TCR beta motif of 8 or 9 highly homologous variants appeared characteristic. Disease-linked clones reportedly showed significant enrichment in matched ankylosing spondylitis synovial fluid.

Each TCR beta library was made by quantitative 5'-RACE that incorporated molecular barcodes. A single record per CDR3 protein comes from TCRdb applying MiXCR to the 5' RACE reads. Seen here are 470,000 or so distinct CDR3 sequences, roughly a quarter observed once, and the top ten hold 0.89%. The CDR3 runs 13 residues. V was clipped by 0 bases and J by 5 bases, with 10 bases between them. The germline V gene has CDR1 DFQATT and CDR2 SNEGSKA (reference sequence). The chain is built from TRBV20-1 and TRBJ1-2; no clear D gene. This clonotype was obtained from a male donor with ankylosing spondylitis. Sequenced sample: blood, either unsorted or a sorted T cell fraction (not recorded which). CDR3 nucleotides: TGCAGTGCTAGAGAAGGGTTTCAGTATGGCTACACCTTC. It encodes CSAREGFQYGYTF.